This T cell receptor beta chain derives from a study of shared clonotypes between healthy human individuals. Naive CD8 populations comprised CD45RO-negative cells positively selected for CCR7, excluding terminally differentiated effector memory CD45RA+ cells. All participating donors were Caucasian adults from Nashville, Tennessee. The data were produced by immunoSEQ multiplex PCR, yet TCRdb's version contains in-frame clones alone and is incomplete. The sample holds 1.5 million to 2.5 million clones, about 95% seen once. V lost 2 bases to trimming and J lost 5 bases, with 13 bases between them. The CDR3 has 15 amino acids. Germline loops: CDR1 SEHNR, CDR2 FQNEAQ (reference sequence).

The rearrangement joins TRBV7-9 to TRBJ2-1; weak D call: TRBD1 (6 bases). Sequencing was performed on naive CD8+ T cells sorted from blood. The sequence derives from a man younger than 35 in good health. CDR3 amino acids: CASSLSSGVNNEQFF. CDR3 nucleotide sequence: TGTGCCAGCAGCTTATCTTCAGGGGTAAACAATGAGCAGTTCTTC.